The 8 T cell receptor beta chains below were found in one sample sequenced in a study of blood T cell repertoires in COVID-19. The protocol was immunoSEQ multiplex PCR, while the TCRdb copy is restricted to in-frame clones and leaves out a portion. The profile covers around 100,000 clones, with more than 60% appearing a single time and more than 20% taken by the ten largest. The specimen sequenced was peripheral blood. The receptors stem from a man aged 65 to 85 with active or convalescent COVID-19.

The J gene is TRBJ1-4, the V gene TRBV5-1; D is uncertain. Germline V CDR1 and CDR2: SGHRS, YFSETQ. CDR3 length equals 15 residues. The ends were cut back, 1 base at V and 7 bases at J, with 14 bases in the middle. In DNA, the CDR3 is TGCGCCAGCAGCTTGAACCTGGGAGTTGCTGAAAAACTGTTTTTT. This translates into CASSLNLGVAEKLFF.

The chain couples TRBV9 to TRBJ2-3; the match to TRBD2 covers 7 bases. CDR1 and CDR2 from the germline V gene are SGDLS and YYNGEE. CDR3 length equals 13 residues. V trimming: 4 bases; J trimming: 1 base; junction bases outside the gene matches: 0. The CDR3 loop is CASSLAGTDTQYF. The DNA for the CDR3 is TGTGCCAGCAGCCTAGCGGGCACAGATACGCAGTATTTT.

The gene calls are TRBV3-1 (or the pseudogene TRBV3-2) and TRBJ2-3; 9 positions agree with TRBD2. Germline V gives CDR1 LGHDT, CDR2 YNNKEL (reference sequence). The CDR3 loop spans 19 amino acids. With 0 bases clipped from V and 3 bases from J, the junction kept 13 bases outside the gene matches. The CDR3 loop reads CASSQDGAGLAGLTDTQYF. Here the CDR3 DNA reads TGTGCCAGCAGCCAAGATGGCGCGGGGCTAGCGGGATTGACAGATACGCAGTATTTT.

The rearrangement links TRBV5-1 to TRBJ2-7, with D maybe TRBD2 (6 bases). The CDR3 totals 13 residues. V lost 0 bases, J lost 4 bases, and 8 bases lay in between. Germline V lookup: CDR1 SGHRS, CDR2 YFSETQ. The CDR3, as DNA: TGCGCCAGCAGCTTGGAACGGGGGTACGAGCAGTACTTC. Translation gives CASSLERGYEQYF.

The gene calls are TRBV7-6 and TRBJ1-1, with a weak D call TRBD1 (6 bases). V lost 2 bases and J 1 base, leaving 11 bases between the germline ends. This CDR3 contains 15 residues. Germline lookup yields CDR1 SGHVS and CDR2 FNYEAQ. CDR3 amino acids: CASSLRQAGNTEAFF. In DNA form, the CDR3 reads TGTGCCAGCAGCTTAAGACAGGCAGGGAACACTGAAGCTTTCTTT.

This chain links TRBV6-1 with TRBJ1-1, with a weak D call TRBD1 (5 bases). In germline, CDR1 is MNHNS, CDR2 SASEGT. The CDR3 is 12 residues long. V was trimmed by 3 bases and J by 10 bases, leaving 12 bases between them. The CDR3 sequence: CASSEGRRGAFF. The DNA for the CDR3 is TGTGCCAGCAGTGAGGGTAGAAGGGGAGCTTTCTTT.

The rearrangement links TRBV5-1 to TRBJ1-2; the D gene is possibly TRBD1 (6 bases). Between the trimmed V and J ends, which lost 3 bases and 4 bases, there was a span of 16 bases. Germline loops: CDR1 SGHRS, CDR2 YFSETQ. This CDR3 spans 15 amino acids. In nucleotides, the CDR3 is TGCGCCAGCAGCTGGGGGACATCCCAGCTCTATGGCTACACCTTC. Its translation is CASSWGTSQLYGYTF.

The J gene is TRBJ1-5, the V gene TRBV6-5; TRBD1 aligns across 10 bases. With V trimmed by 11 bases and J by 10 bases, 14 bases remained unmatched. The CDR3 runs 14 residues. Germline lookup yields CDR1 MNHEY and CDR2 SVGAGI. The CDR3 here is CAGAGGQGEKPQHF. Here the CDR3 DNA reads TGTGCCGGCGCCGGTGGACAGGGGGAGAAACCCCAGCATTTT.